Below are 17 T cell receptor beta chains sequenced from a single sample in a study of blood T cell repertoires in COVID-19. Assay used: immunoSEQ multiplex PCR; TCRdb lists only in-frame clones, some missing. The repertoire holds under 250,000 clones, about four fifths seen once, with less than 4% in the top ten. Sequencing used peripheral blood. The receptors stem from a woman under 30 with acute or convalescent COVID-19.

This sequence joins TRBV30 and TRBJ1-2; D is unresolved. This CDR3 comprises 13 residues. CDR1 and CDR2 (germline): GTSNPN, SVGIG (reference sequence). V dropped 0 bases and J dropped 8 bases, with 13 bases sitting between them. Here the CDR3 reads CAWSVLGQEGYTF. Written as DNA, the CDR3 is TGTGCCTGGAGTGTACTAGGTCAGGAGGGCTACACCTTC.

The chain employs TRBV29-1 and TRBJ2-2; perhaps TRBD1 as D (5 bases). The germline V gene has CDR1 SQVTM and CDR2 ANQGSEA. This CDR3 has 15 residues. The germline V and J ends were trimmed by 0 bases and 4 bases, with 12 bases remaining between them. CDR3 loop: CSVEDLTESTGELFF. CDR3 nucleotides: TGCAGCGTTGAAGACTTGACAGAGAGCACCGGGGAGCTGTTTTTT.

This clone was seen only once. V and J are TRBV6-4 and TRBJ2-2, with 8 bases identical to TRBD2. The CDR3 totals 17 residues. With 0 bases clipped from V and 5 bases from J, the junction kept 8 bases outside the gene matches. Germline CDR1 reads MRHNA; CDR2 reads SNTAGT. The CDR3 bases are TGTGCCAGCAGTGACTCGGGACTAGGTGCTCCAACCGGGGAGCTGTTTTTT. The encoded protein is CASSDSGLGAPTGELFF.

The chain has TRBV21-1 and TRBJ2-2; no DNA check was done on the table's D call, TRBD2. TRBV21-1 is labeled a pseudogene. The length of the CDR3 is 19 residues. CDR3 DNA sequence: TGTGCCAGCAGCCCAAGGGAAAGGGAGGGGACAACGAACACCGGGGAGCTGTTTTTT. Amino acid sequence: CASSPREREGTTNTGELFF.

This clone was detected a few times. The rearrangement joins TRBV4-3 to TRBJ2-3; 7 bases match TRBD2. The germline V gene encodes CDR1 LGHNA and CDR2 YSLEER. Germline trimming cut 0 bases from V and 3 bases from J; bases unmatched to any gene: 6. The CDR3 loop spans 16 amino acids. The CDR3 is CASSQERTGGTDTQYF. The CDR3 DNA is TGCGCCAGCAGCCAAGAGCGGACCGGGGGGACAGATACGCAGTATTTT.

The chain uses TRBV19 and TRBJ1-1; TRBD1 is a possible D gene (6 bases). The germline V gene encodes CDR1 LNHDA and CDR2 SQIVND (reference sequence). The CDR3 spans 15 residues. Trimming stripped 3 bases from V and 4 bases from J, with 15 bases between. The CDR3 region has the DNA TGTGCCAGTAGTATGCGGCAGGCCAGGGGCACTGAAGCTTTCTTT. Amino acids: CASSMRQARGTEAFF.

The J gene is TRBJ1-2, the V gene TRBV19, with 7 bases that match TRBD1. V was clipped by 5 bases and J by 4 bases; unmatched bases: 10. Looked up from germline, CDR1 is LNHDA and CDR2 is SQIVND (reference sequence). The CDR3 runs 15 residues. CDR3 loop: CASSLRKTGTYGYTF. CDR3 sequence (DNA): TGTGCCAGTAGTCTCAGGAAGACAGGGACCTATGGCTACACCTTC.

The V and J genes are TRBV28 and TRBJ1-5; D is undetermined. Germline V gene data show CDR1 as MDHEN and CDR2 as SYDVKM. The V gene lost 8 bases and the J gene lost 6 bases, with 17 bases spanning the gap. This CDR3 comprises 14 residues. The CDR3 DNA sequence: TGTGCCAGCCTTTCCCCCGGGTCGGGTCAGCCCCAGCATTTT. Translated, it gives CASLSPGSGQPQHF.

This chain connects TRBV13 to TRBJ2-2, with TRBD2 identical over 8 bases. The CDR3 covers 18 residues. V shed 2 bases, J shed 0 bases, and the junction held 8 bases outside the gene matches. Germline values: CDR1 PRHDT, CDR2 FYEKMQ (reference sequence). CDR3 DNA sequence: TGTGCCAGCAGCTTAAGGGCTAGCGGGCGTACGAACACCGGGGAGCTGTTTTTT. Its protein is CASSLRASGRTNTGELFF.

The CDR3 DNA follows: TGCAGTGCTAGTGGAGAAGAGACCCAGTACTTC. Translated, it gives CSASGEETQYF. This chain links TRBV20-1 with TRBJ2-5; D is uncertain. Between the trimmed V and J ends, which lost 3 bases and 3 bases, there was a span of 5 bases. The CDR3 extends over 11 amino acids. Germline V gives CDR1 DFQATT, CDR2 SNEGSKA (reference sequence).

The rearrangement uses TRBV3-1 (or the pseudogene TRBV3-2) and TRBJ1-6; D call uncertain. CDR1 and CDR2 from the germline V gene are LGHDT and YNNKEL (reference sequence). This CDR3 is built from 15 residues. V was cut by 0 bases and J by 1 base, with 4 bases left in between. CDR3 nucleotide sequence: TGTGCCAGCAGCCAAGACGGGTCCTATAATTCACCCCTCCACTTT. Amino acids: CASSQDGSYNSPLHF.

This CDR3 is CASSLRIDRAYGYTF. For the CDR3, the DNA is TGTGCCAGCAGCTTACGGATTGACAGGGCTTATGGCTACACCTTC. The rearrangement links TRBV11-2 to TRBJ1-2; 7 positions match TRBD1. Germline V lookup: CDR1 SGHAT, CDR2 FQNNGV. The J segment lost 5 bases and the V segment lost 2 bases, leaving 8 bases of the junction unmatched. The length of the CDR3 is 15 residues.

The V gene is TRBV6-2 or TRBV6-3, the J gene TRBJ2-7, with no clear D. The CDR3 has 14 residues. Germline V gene lookup returns CDR1 MNHEY and CDR2 SVGEGT. V lost 2 bases to trimming and J lost 2 bases, with 10 bases between them. Written as DNA, the CDR3 is TGTGCCAGCAGTTACGACTTACAAACCTACGAGCAGTACTTC. This gives the protein CASSYDLQTYEQYF.

This clone was seen only a few times. The chain employs TRBV18 and TRBJ2-5, with 9 positions matching TRBD2. The junction had 3 bases not matched to a gene; V was cut back by 5 bases and J by 2 bases. The V gene's germline CDR1 is KGHSH and CDR2 LQKENI. The CDR3 extends over 14 amino acids. The CDR3 coding sequence is TGTGCCAGCTCATTGACTAGCGGTCAAGAGACCCAGTACTTC. Protein: CASSLTSGQETQYF.

The rearrangement uses TRBV20-1 and TRBJ1-2, with D unresolved. This CDR3 comprises 13 residues. V shed 3 bases and J shed 3 bases, with 11 bases lying between them. Germline CDR1 is DFQATT and CDR2 is SNEGSKA (reference sequence). DNA for the CDR3: TGCAGTGCTAGTACGACACCTTACTATGGCTACACCTTC. Protein sequence: CSASTTPYYGYTF.

The chain carries TRBV7-9 and TRBJ2-1; tentative D call: TRBD2 (6 bases). Trimming pared 7 bases from V and 3 bases from J, leaving 13 bases between. Germline CDR1 is SEHNR and CDR2 is FQNEAQ (reference sequence). The CDR3 extends over 14 amino acids. This CDR3 reads CASTPGLYYNEQFF. The DNA of the CDR3 is TGTGCCAGCACCCCGGGACTTTACTACAATGAGCAGTTCTTC.

V usage is TRBV15 and J usage is TRBJ1-2; 7 positions match TRBD1. Losses at the gene ends were 0 bases for V and 10 bases for J; bases not matched to a gene: 8. Germline loops: CDR1 LNHNV, CDR2 YYDKDF (reference sequence). This CDR3 region has 14 residues. The CDR3 spells CATSRERDSHLYTF. In DNA form, the CDR3 reads TGTGCCACCAGCAGAGAGAGGGACAGTCATCTCTACACCTTC.